What follows is one TCR beta chain and its context. Ten or more counts support this clonotype. The specificity of this receptor is unknown. The junction departs from germline at one end; a sequencing error may be responsible. The CDR3, cysteine through phenylalanine, is 15 amino acids long. Of the read, only the CDR3 DNA is kept; its 45 bases are in frame from base 1. Per the germline V gene, SGHVS is the CDR1 and FNYEAQ is the CDR2. Hyperthyroidism patients were newly diagnosed, with disease duration under 2 months, and aged 18 to 65 years. Patients with other autoimmune diseases, uncontrolled infections, pregnancy or lactation were excluded. Diagnosis was based on clinical symptoms, serum thyroxine, TRAb, thyroid ultrasound and orbital computed tomography. Total RNA was extracted with Trizol reagent and quality-checked on an Agilent 2100 Bioanalyzer. These data originate in a study of Graves' ophthalmopathy and Graves' hyperthyroidism (dated by TCRdb to 2016 to 2019). Regarding the research as a whole: Stable hyperthyroidism was defined as no progression to ophthalmopathy within 18 months of follow-up. TCR beta repertoire signatures were used to distinguish Graves' ophthalmopathy from Graves' hyperthyroidism and to predict progression to ophthalmopathy. In total, around 140 blood samples were TCR-sequenced: fewer than 50 ophthalmopathy, roughly 80 hyperthyroidism and roughly 17 hyperthyroidism-to-ophthalmopathy patients. After sampling, hyperthyroidism patients received methimazole starting at 30 mg daily, and ophthalmopathy patients received high-dose intravenous methylprednisolone. To explore V-J signatures that distinguish ophthalmopathy from hyperthyroidism, a discovery set of 90 to 100 patients was enrolled, made up of around 44 with ophthalmopathy and roughly 55 with stable hyperthyroidism. An independent validation cohort was composed of fewer than 20 hyperthyroidism patients and around 16 patients who later progressed from hyperthyroidism to ophthalmopathy. In roughly 6 hyperthyroidism patients, T-cell repertoires of thyroid tissue and blood were compared. Points the paper makes about the study in general: In validation, the model predicted ophthalmopathy progression with about 64% sensitivity and approximately 78% specificity; eleven to twelve predicted patients were CT-confirmed with GO in a median of 6.5 months. No statistical method was used to set the sample size in advance, and the investigators knew which group each participant was assigned to. In cross-validation, the 13-signature model distinguished ophthalmopathy from stable hyperthyroidism with about 90% sensitivity and 81% to 82% specificity, while in the test set the corresponding values were about 80% and 75%. Most expanded thyroid clonotypes with a frequency above 0.001 also appeared in blood, which suggests that blood repertoires may reflect the immune response in the thyroid.

For repertoire sequencing, TCR beta CDR3 regions were amplified from RNA transcripts. A first-round RT-PCR used HTBI primers with the Qiagen OneStep RT-PCR kit, followed by a second-round multiplex PCR, size selection and purification. The libraries underwent paired-end sequencing with 100 bp reads on an Illumina HiSeq2000. In the source study's methods: Reads were processed with SOAPnuke, discarding reads with adapters, uncalled bases, mean Phred below 15, or no exact constant-primer or identifier match. High-quality paired reads were merged with COPE v1.2.5. Each unique nucleotide sequence was treated as a clonotype, and MiTCR v1.1 was used to align the clonotypes to the IMGT TRB V, D and J references. The analysis was limited to V-J combinations with a frequency above 0.0001, which together covered around 99% of the repertoires. For each V-J combination, a TCR clonal expansion and chaos score was defined as F50 clonal expansion divided by the chaos observed in the TCRdist matrix. Welch's t-statistics and random forest were used to reduce features to over ten V-J combinations, which were fed into a naive Bayes classifier. The Morisita-Horn index was used to measure how similar the thyroid and blood repertoires were. The public sequencing data were trimmed at Q25 with fastp and processed into clonotypes with MiXCR by TCRdb, which kept only in-frame beta chains. Each CDR3 protein gets just one entry, which takes the most common genes and DNA from the rows behind it. The V and J calls here are based on TCRdb, not the publication. The sample includes some 1.1 million distinct CDR3 sequences, with 35% to 40% observed a single time. Jointly, the top ten make up around 10% of the sample.

The chain was built from TRBV7-6 and TRBJ1-2, with a tentative D gene TRBD1 over 6 matching bases. Specimen: peripheral blood or thyroid tissue (not recorded which). The receptor was derived from an adult man with Graves' hyperthyroidism. The DNA reads TGTACCAGCAGTCCGCAACCGGGCAGGGGCTATGGCTACACCTTC. It specifies CTSSPQPGRGYGYTF.